These 25 T cell receptor beta chains were all obtained from the same sample, sequenced in a study of blood T cell repertoires in COVID-19. TCRdb's table, derived via immunoSEQ multiplex PCR, lists solely in-frame clones and lacks some. Of over 25,000 clones in the sample, 85% to 90% were seen once. The sequenced sample was peripheral blood. These receptors originate from a human donor in a cohort sampled during active COVID-19. The donor label of this sample is uncertain.

The chain has TRBV19 and TRBJ1-5; TRBD1 aligns across 7 bases. The CDR3 consists of 19 residues. Germline values: CDR1 LNHDA, CDR2 SQIVND (reference sequence). Trimming cost V 5 bases and J 0 bases; bases outside gene matches: 16. CDR3 sequence: CASSPLTGRKTYSNQPQHF. Here the CDR3 DNA reads TGTGCCAGTAGTCCCTTGACAGGGCGTAAGACTTATAGCAATCAGCCCCAGCATTTT. Full variable domain (outside the CDR3, taken from reference TRBV19 and TRBJ1-5): DGGITQSPKYLFRKEGQNVTLSCEQNLNHDAMYWYRQDPGQGLRLIYYSQIVNDFQKGDIAEGYSVSREKKESFPLTVTSAQKNPTAFYLCASSPLTGRKTYSNQPQHFGDGTRLSIL.

The chain recombines TRBV4-1 with TRBJ2-7; the D gene is possibly TRBD1 (6 bases). This CDR3 contains 13 residues. V was shortened by 1 base and J by 4 bases, with 8 bases between the two germline ends. Germline-derived CDR1 and CDR2 are MGHRA and YSYEKL. The CDR3 region is CASSQGGRYEQYF. CDR3 coding DNA: TGCGCCAGCAGCCAAGGGGGGCGATACGAGCAGTACTTC.

J is TRBJ1-1 and V is TRBV10-1; D is perhaps TRBD1 (5 bases). Per the germline V gene, CDR1 is WNHNN and CDR2 is SYGVQD (reference sequence). CDR3 length equals 14 residues. V lost 3 bases and J 4 bases, leaving 12 bases between the germline ends. CDR3 in DNA: TGCGCCAGCAGTGAATCAGGGCAGGGCACTGAAGCTTTCTTT. This translates into CASSESGQGTEAFF.

The chain links TRBV19 to TRBJ1-2; TRBD1 agrees at 10 bases. The CDR3 loop spans 14 amino acids. V lost 6 bases to trimming and J lost 6 bases; unmatched junction nucleotides: 7. CDR1 and CDR2 (germline): LNHDA, SQIVND (reference sequence). The CDR3 sequence: CASSRDRGRHGYTF. CDR3 sequence (DNA): TGTGCCAGTAGCCGGGACAGGGGACGCCATGGCTACACCTTC. The entire variable domain, with the rest obtained from reference TRBV19 and TRBJ1-2, is as follows: DGGITQSPKYLFRKEGQNVTLSCEQNLNHDAMYWYRQDPGQGLRLIYYSQIVNDFQKGDIAEGYSVSREKKESFPLTVTSAQKNPTAFYLCASSRDRGRHGYTFGSGTRLTVV.

A single count supports this clone. The chain has TRBV5-4 and TRBJ2-3; TRBD2 aligns across 11 bases. The length of the CDR3 is 18 residues. Germline CDR1 SGHNT, CDR2 YYREEE (reference sequence). Losses at the gene ends were 2 bases for V and 1 base for J; bases not matched to a gene: 9. CDR3 region: CASSLDLTSGSGTDTQYF. The CDR3 coding sequence is TGTGCCAGCAGCTTAGACCTTACTAGCGGGAGCGGCACAGATACGCAGTATTTT. The full variable domain, with the rest looked up from reference TRBV5-4 and TRBJ2-3, is ETGVTQSPTHLIKTRGQQVTLRCSSQSGHNTVSWYQQALGQGPQFIFQYYREEENGRGNFPPRFSGLQFPNYSSELNVNALELDDSALYLCASSLDLTSGSGTDTQYFGPGTRLTVL.

The chain has TRBV19 and TRBJ2-2, with 9 bases identical to TRBD2. The junction had 5 bases not matched to a gene; V was cut back by 5 bases and J by 7 bases. The length of the CDR3 is 14 residues. Germline assignment: CDR1 LNHDA and CDR2 SQIVND (reference sequence). CDR3 sequence: CASSGGSGSGELFF. The CDR3 nucleotides read TGTGCCAGTAGTGGGGGTAGCGGGAGCGGGGAGCTGTTTTTT.

This clone was observed a few times. This specimen includes other DNA sequences encoding the same CDR3. J is TRBJ2-7 and V is TRBV9; 8 bases line up with TRBD2. Germline lookup yields CDR1 SGDLS and CDR2 YYNGEE. J gave up 0 bases and V 4 bases, and 6 bases lay outside the gene matches. CDR3 length: 15 residues. The CDR3 DNA reads as TGTGCCAGCAGCCCTCGACTAGCGAACTCCTACGAGCAGTACTTC. Translated: CASSPRLANSYEQYF.

The V and J genes are TRBV6-9 and TRBJ2-7; 8 bases match TRBD1. CDR1 MNHGY and CDR2 SVAAGI come from the germline V gene. The CDR3 sequence is 12 residues long. Trimming at V came to 10 bases and at J to 5 bases, leaving 7 bases not matched to a gene. The CDR3 loop is CAKGQGHNEQYF. CDR3 bases: TGTGCCAAAGGACAGGGACATAACGAGCAGTACTTC.

The chain joins TRBV27 to TRBJ2-7; 7 nucleotides line up with TRBD1. This CDR3 has 15 amino acids. Looked up from germline, CDR1 is MNHEY and CDR2 is SMNVEV (reference sequence). V shed 5 bases, J shed 5 bases, and the junction held 12 bases outside the gene matches. CDR3 in amino acids: CASSDRDRLFDEQYF. CDR3 sequence (DNA): TGTGCCAGCAGTGACAGGGACCGTTTGTTCGACGAGCAGTACTTC.

This rearrangement joins TRBV3-1 (or the pseudogene TRBV3-2) to TRBJ2-1, with 8 bases that match TRBD1. Germline CDR1 is LGHDT and CDR2 is YNNKEL (reference sequence). With 1 base clipped from V and 6 bases from J, the junction kept 5 bases outside the gene matches. The CDR3 has 15 residues. The CDR3 loop is CASSQGQGAPNEQFF. Written as DNA, the CDR3 is TGTGCCAGCAGCCAAGGGCAGGGGGCGCCCAATGAGCAGTTCTTC.

The V and J genes are TRBV4-1 and TRBJ2-1; 10 bases fit TRBD2. The CDR3 spans 15 residues. The V and J ends lost 4 bases and 2 bases, in that order; junction bases with no gene match: 2. CDR1 is MGHRA, CDR2 YSYEKL, per germline. CDR3 bases: TGCGCCAGCAGCCCGGGACTAGCGCCCTACAATGAGCAGTTCTTC. Protein: CASSPGLAPYNEQFF.

The chain joins TRBV12-5 to TRBJ2-7, with D tentatively TRBD2 (5 bases). V lost 4 bases to trimming and J lost 0 bases, with 10 bases between them. There are 14 residues in the CDR3. Germline-derived CDR1 and CDR2 are LGHNT and FRNRAP. This chain's CDR3 is CASGSADSSYEQYF. Written as DNA, the CDR3 is TGTGCTAGTGGTTCAGCGGATAGCTCCTACGAGCAGTACTTC.

This CDR3 reads CASILRRTSGNNEQFF. The CDR3 DNA follows: TGTGCCAGCATCTTACGGCGGACTAGCGGGAACAATGAGCAGTTCTTC. The rearrangement uses TRBV2 and TRBJ2-1; 12 bases match TRBD2. The CDR3 runs to 16 residues. Trimming removed 7 bases from V and 5 bases from J; junction bases left unmatched: 9. Germline V gene sequence: CDR1 SNHLY, CDR2 FYNNEI.

The chain carries TRBV14 and TRBJ2-1; 8 nucleotides agree with TRBD2. The junction had 5 bases not matched to a gene; V was cut back by 1 base and J by 12 bases. Germline V gene sequence: CDR1 SGHDN, CDR2 FVKESK. The CDR3 is made up of 13 amino acids. DNA of the CDR3: TGTGCCAGCAGCCAAGTCGTCAGCGGGAGGCAGTTCTTC. It translates to CASSQVVSGRQFF.

The chain has TRBV18 and TRBJ2-5; 9 bases are shared with TRBD2. This CDR3 is 17 amino acids long. The junction had 16 bases not matched to a gene; V was cut back by 6 bases and J by 5 bases. Per germline, CDR1 KGHSH and CDR2 LQKENI. CDR3 loop: CASSPVGVAGDMETQYF. CDR3 in DNA: TGTGCCAGCTCTCCAGTTGGAGTAGCGGGAGATATGGAGACCCAGTACTTC.

CDR3 in amino acids: CATSEPGNSPRNEQFF. The CDR3 DNA reads as TGTGCCACCAGTGAGCCCGGGAACTCCCCAAGGAATGAGCAGTTCTTC. V is TRBV24-1 and J is TRBJ2-1; D is possibly TRBD2 (5 bases). The ends were cut back, 4 bases at V and 7 bases at J, with 19 bases in the middle. CDR3 length: 16 amino acids. Germline CDR1 KGHDR, CDR2 SFDVKD.

The chain joins TRBV4-1 to TRBJ2-4; 10 bases fit TRBD1. CDR3 size: 15 residues. V lost 0 bases and J lost 8; bases outside the gene matches: 4. The V gene's germline CDR1 is MGHRA and CDR2 YSYEKL. As DNA, the CDR3 is TGCGCCAGCAGCCAAGATCGACAGGGGGCGGACATTCAGTACTTC. Translation gives CASSQDRQGADIQYF.

V usage is TRBV20-1 and J usage is TRBJ2-5; 8 bases map to TRBD2. The CDR3 has 15 amino acids. J lost 5 bases, V lost 3 bases, and 11 bases had no gene match. The germline gives CDR1 DFQATT, CDR2 SNEGSKA (reference sequence). The CDR3 DNA reads as TGCAGTGCTAGTTATTTCCGGGAGGGCCGGGAGACCCAGTACTTC. It specifies CSASYFREGRETQYF.

The chain is built from TRBV7-3 and TRBJ2-1; D is unclear. The CDR3 runs to 17 residues. CDR1 SGHTA and CDR2 FQGTGA come from the germline V gene. V dropped 5 bases and J dropped 0 bases, with 17 bases sitting between them. The CDR3 reads CASSPQPLGSSYNEQFF. For the CDR3, the DNA is TGTGCCAGCAGCCCCCAACCCCTAGGTAGCTCCTACAATGAGCAGTTCTTC.

The chain is built from TRBV5-4 and TRBJ2-5; TRBD2 aligns across 14 bases. Trimming took 4 bases from V and 5 from J; bases not matched to a gene: 4. This CDR3 is 15 amino acids long. Germline assignment: CDR1 SGHNT and CDR2 YYREEE (reference sequence). The CDR3 reads CASSRGLAGVETQYF. As DNA, the CDR3 is TGTGCCAGCAGCCGGGGACTAGCGGGAGTCGAGACCCAGTACTTC. Filled out from reference TRBV5-4 and TRBJ2-5, the complete variable domain reads ETGVTQSPTHLIKTRGQQVTLRCSSQSGHNTVSWYQQALGQGPQFIFQYYREEENGRGNFPPRFSGLQFPNYSSELNVNALELDDSALYLCASSRGLAGVETQYFGPGTRLLVL.

The count of this clone is one. The chain recombines TRBV19 with TRBJ1-2; 9 bases line up with TRBD1. CDR1 and CDR2 (germline): LNHDA, SQIVND (reference sequence). This CDR3 is built from 13 residues. V was clipped by 6 bases and J by 4 bases; unmatched bases: 3. The CDR3 reads CASSPDRGYGYTF. CDR3 DNA sequence: TGTGCCAGTAGCCCGGACAGGGGCTATGGCTACACCTTC.

The gene calls are TRBV5-1 and TRBJ1-5; D is undetermined. The CDR3 has 17 amino acids. Trimming shortened V by 0 bases and J by 5 bases, and 18 bases separated the two germline ends. Germline CDR1 reads SGHRS; CDR2 reads YFSETQ. CDR3 amino acids: CASSLAPNPMGDQPQHF. In nucleotides, the CDR3 is TGCGCCAGCAGCTTGGCTCCAAATCCAATGGGCGATCAGCCCCAGCATTTT. The whole variable domain, filled in from reference TRBV5-1 and TRBJ1-5, reads KAGVTQTPRYLIKTRGQQVTLSCSPISGHRSVSWYQQTPGQGLQFLFEYFSETQRNKGNFPGRFSGRQFSNSRSEMNVSTLELGDSALYLCASSLAPNPMGDQPQHFGDGTRLSIL.

J is TRBJ2-7 and V is TRBV29-1, with a tentative D call TRBD2 (5 bases). The CDR3 is 14 amino acids. Trimming stripped 3 bases from V and 3 bases from J, with 15 bases between. Germline CDR1 is SQVTM and CDR2 is ANQGSEA. The CDR3 sequence: CSVEDGGEGYEQYF. In DNA, the CDR3 is TGCAGCGTTGAGGACGGCGGAGAGGGCTACGAGCAGTACTTC.

V gene TRBV18 combines with J gene TRBJ2-4, with D perhaps TRBD2 (5 bases). CDR1 KGHSH and CDR2 LQKENI come from the germline V gene. V was shortened by 3 bases and J by 6 bases, with 9 bases between the two germline ends. CDR3 length equals 13 residues. CDR3 protein: CASSPSGINIQYF. CDR3 sequence (DNA): TGTGCCAGCTCACCCTCGGGGATAAACATTCAGTACTTC.

This sequence joins TRBV5-8 and TRBJ2-7; no clear D. Germline CDR1 reads SGHTS; CDR2 reads YDEGEE. The CDR3 runs to 15 residues. The V gene lost 0 bases and the J gene lost 6 bases, with 16 bases spanning the gap. The CDR3 spells CASSLGLLSPGEQYF. CDR3 DNA: TGTGCCAGCAGCTTGGGTTTATTATCTCCCGGCGAGCAGTACTTC.